The 26 T cell receptor beta chains presented below share a single source sample, sequenced in a study of blood T cell repertoires in COVID-19 (dated by TCRdb to about 2020). The method was the immunoSEQ multiplex PCR assay. Held by TCRdb, this immuneACCESS table contains in-frame sequences only and omits some clones. Under half of the omission traces to an unresolved V gene where checked; the cause of the rest is unknown. For this sample there are some 200,000 clones; 75% to 85% appear just once. Less than 15% of the sample lies in the top ten. Sample: peripheral blood. These receptors all come from a human donor in a cohort sampled during active COVID-19.

This clone was seen many times. V and J are TRBV2 and TRBJ1-5; D might be TRBD1 (6 bases). Per the germline V gene, CDR1 is SNHLY and CDR2 is FYNNEI. Deletions cut 7 bases from V and 3 bases from J, with 19 bases between. The CDR3 covers 16 residues. The CDR3 sequence is CASTSSPTGPNQPQHF. For the CDR3, the DNA is TGTGCCAGCACTAGCAGTCCTACAGGGCCCAATCAGCCCCAGCATTTT.

The rearrangement joins TRBV5-1 to TRBJ2-7; D unresolved. The CDR3 length is 11 residues. Germline assignment: CDR1 SGHRS and CDR2 YFSETQ. V dropped 4 bases and J dropped 7 bases, with 9 bases sitting between them. The CDR3 loop reads CASSQSQEQYF. DNA for the CDR3: TGCGCCAGCAGCCAATCCCAGGAGCAGTACTTC.

About this clone: This may be a read error, as it is one base from a much larger clone. The genes are TRBV6-5 and TRBJ2-7, with 9 bases fitting TRBD1. V shed 6 bases and J 2 bases; nucleotides not matched to a gene: 5. Germline CDR1 reads MNHEY; CDR2 reads SVGAGI. This CDR3 spans 14 amino acids. Here the CDR3 reads CASSPDRGAYEQYF. The CDR3 coding sequence is TGTGCCAGCAGCCCCGACAGGGGGGCCTACGAGCAGTACTTC.

The chain uses TRBV5-6 and TRBJ1-3, with 7 positions matching TRBD1. The V gene end was trimmed by 4 bases and the J gene end by 0 bases; junction bases not matched to a gene: 10. In germline, CDR1 is SGHDT, CDR2 YYEEEE. The CDR3 spans 17 residues. The CDR3 nucleotides read TGTGCCAGCAGCCAATATTCCGGGACAGCCTCTGGAAACACCATATATTTT. Translation gives CASSQYSGTASGNTIYF.

The genes are TRBV28 and TRBJ1-2; no reliable D call. Deletions cut 3 bases from V and 8 bases from J, with 16 bases between. Germline assignment: CDR1 MDHEN and CDR2 SYDVKM. This CDR3 has 14 residues. The CDR3 reads CASSLAQRFGGYTF. In DNA form, the CDR3 reads TGTGCCAGCAGTTTGGCGCAGCGTTTCGGGGGCTACACCTTC.

The chain recombines TRBV27 with TRBJ2-5, with a possible D match to TRBD1 (6 bases). The V and J ends lost 7 bases and 1 base respectively, with 10 bases between them. This CDR3 is 13 amino acids long. Germline CDR1 is MNHEY and CDR2 is SMNVEV (reference sequence). The CDR3 nucleotides read TGTGCCAGCACCACGACAGGCCAAGAGACCCAGTACTTC. As protein: CASTTTGQETQYF.

The chain links TRBV13 to TRBJ1-2; the D gene is possibly TRBD1 (6 bases). From germline, CDR1 is PRHDT and CDR2 FYEKMQ (reference sequence). The CDR3 is made up of 18 amino acids. The V end lost 5 bases, the J end lost 0 bases, and 22 bases lay between the germline ends. CDR3 coding DNA: TGTGCCAGCAGCCACATTGGCCGATGGGACACCCCTAACTATGGCTACACCTTC. Translation gives CASSHIGRWDTPNYGYTF.

The genes are TRBV5-1 and TRBJ2-1; 11 bases align to TRBD1. Germline V lookup: CDR1 SGHRS, CDR2 YFSETQ. V was pared by 1 base and J by 6 bases, with 12 bases of the junction left unmatched. CDR3 length equals 18 residues. CDR3 protein: CASSLWGQGESRGNEQFF. CDR3 nucleotides: TGCGCCAGCAGCTTGTGGGGACAGGGGGAATCTAGGGGCAATGAGCAGTTCTTC.

This clone appeared a few times. The chain links TRBV7-2 to TRBJ2-3; the match to TRBD2 covers 10 bases. This CDR3 contains 16 residues. J lost 3 bases, V lost 3 bases, and 6 bases had no gene match. From germline, CDR1 is SGHTA and CDR2 FQGNSA. DNA of the CDR3: TGTGCCAGCAGCTTTAGACTAGCGGGTCAGACAGATACGCAGTATTTT. Its translation: CASSFRLAGQTDTQYF.

This chain links TRBV5-6 with TRBJ2-5; D is uncertain. This CDR3 has 13 residues. Germline CDR1 and CDR2: SGHDT and YYEEEE. V was clipped by 6 bases and J by 2 bases, with 11 bases between them. The chain's CDR3 is CASMLGEQETQYF. The CDR3 DNA sequence: TGTGCCAGCATGTTAGGAGAACAAGAGACCCAGTACTTC.

The rearrangement links TRBV19 to TRBJ2-2, with D tentatively TRBD2 (7 bases). The CDR3 loop spans 15 amino acids. Trimming removed 9 bases at V and 4 bases at J, with 18 bases between. Germline V gene data show CDR1 as LNHDA and CDR2 as SQIVND (reference sequence). The CDR3 protein is CASRWGGEFTGELFF. In DNA, the CDR3 is TGTGCCAGCAGATGGGGGGGCGAGTTCACCGGGGAGCTGTTTTTT.

This sequence joins TRBV18 and TRBJ1-1, with a weak D call TRBD1 (5 bases). Trimming shortened V by 8 bases and J by 0 bases, and 13 bases separated the two germline ends. CDR1 is KGHSH, CDR2 LQKENI, per germline. The CDR3 runs 14 residues. This CDR3 is CASRLGGMNTEAFF. CDR3 nucleotides: TGTGCCAGCCGACTGGGGGGGATGAACACTGAAGCTTTCTTT.

The chain is built from TRBV2 and TRBJ1-2, with D hard to call. The CDR3 is 11 residues long. V dropped 8 bases and J dropped 5 bases, with 9 bases sitting between them. The germline V gene has CDR1 SNHLY and CDR2 FYNNEI. CDR3 region: CASDPGYGYTF. The CDR3 bases are TGTGCCAGCGATCCGGGATATGGCTACACCTTC. The full variable domain, in which reference TRBV2 and TRBJ1-2 provide the parts outside the CDR3, is EPEVTQTPSHQVTQMGQEVILRCVPISNHLYFYWYRQILGQKVEFLVSFYNNEISEKSEIFDDQFSVERPDGSNFTLKIRSTKLEDSAMYFCASDPGYGYTFGSGTRLTVV.

V is TRBV29-1 and J is TRBJ2-7; the D gene is possibly TRBD2 (6 bases). CDR1 SQVTM and CDR2 ANQGSEA come from the germline V gene. V dropped 6 bases and J dropped 2 bases, with 17 bases sitting between them. The CDR3 is made up of 14 amino acids. CDR3 in DNA: TGCAGCGTGGGGGATCGGGGGAATACCTACGAGCAGTACTTC. The encoded protein is CSVGDRGNTYEQYF.

This clone was picked up one time. The CDR3 DNA follows: TGTGCCACCGGGGCAGGGGGGATTCGAGAGACCCAGTACTTC. This translates into CATGAGGIRETQYF. J is TRBJ2-5 and V is TRBV24-1; maybe TRBD1 (7 bases). Germline CDR1 and CDR2: KGHDR and SFDVKD. Trimming removed 9 bases at V and 4 bases at J, with 17 bases between. CDR3 length equals 14 residues.

The chain joins TRBV10-1 to TRBJ2-3; 12 bases are shared with TRBD1. Germline CDR1 reads WNHNN; CDR2 reads SYGVQD (reference sequence). The V and J ends lost 4 bases and 7 bases, in that order; junction bases with no gene match: 6. The CDR3 totals 15 residues. The CDR3 bases are TGCGCCAGCAGTGGACCGGGACAGGGGGCTAATACGCAGTATTTT. Protein product: CASSGPGQGANTQYF.

The chain is built from TRBV18 and TRBJ2-1, with D possibly matching TRBD1 (6 bases). CDR1 and CDR2 (germline): KGHSH, LQKENI. CDR3 size: 16 residues. Trimming took 3 bases from V and 9 from J, leaving 21 bases between them. CDR3 DNA: TGTGCCAGCTCACCGCTTTCAGGGGAATGGGCCGCTGAGCAGTTCTTC. Encoded protein: CASSPLSGEWAAEQFF.

The chain has TRBV14 and TRBJ2-3; 8 positions match TRBD1. Trimming at V came to 4 bases and at J to 2 bases, leaving 14 bases not matched to a gene. The CDR3 contains 18 residues. Germline V gene sequence: CDR1 SGHDN, CDR2 FVKESK. This CDR3 is CASSPGTGALVTTDTQYF. CDR3 nucleotides: TGTGCCAGCAGCCCCGGGACAGGAGCTCTAGTAACCACAGATACGCAGTATTTT.

The CDR3 loop is CASSHTGTSRTGELFF. The CDR3 bases are TGCGCCAGCAGCCATACCGGGACTAGTAGGACCGGGGAGCTGTTTTTT. The rearrangement uses TRBV4-1 and TRBJ2-2; 8 bases agree with TRBD2. V lost 3 bases, J lost 5 bases, and 8 bases stayed unmatched. In germline, CDR1 is MGHRA, CDR2 YSYEKL. This CDR3 has 16 residues.

The sample holds one count of this clone. The chain recombines TRBV5-1 with TRBJ1-4, with 10 bases fitting TRBD1. The V gene's germline CDR1 is SGHRS and CDR2 YFSETQ. There are 16 residues in the CDR3. J gave up 8 bases and V 0 bases, and 7 bases lay outside the gene matches. CDR3 residues: CASSLGQGAIREKLFF. The CDR3 nucleotides are TGCGCCAGCAGCTTGGGACAGGGGGCTATTAGGGAAAAACTGTTTTTT.

This chain uses TRBV18 with TRBJ1-1; a possible D gene is TRBD1 (5 bases). CDR1 is KGHSH, CDR2 LQKENI, per germline. V lost 1 base and J 4 bases, leaving 13 bases between the germline ends. CDR3 length: 15 residues. The CDR3 reads CASSPRGGGSTEAFF. CDR3 sequence (DNA): TGTGCCAGCTCACCACGGGGGGGTGGGAGCACTGAAGCTTTCTTT.

The rearrangement links TRBV28 to TRBJ1-5; 8 positions agree with TRBD1. V lost 2 bases and J lost 5; bases outside the gene matches: 17. Germline V gene data show CDR1 as MDHEN and CDR2 as SYDVKM. The CDR3 covers 19 residues. CDR3 coding DNA: TGTGCCAGCAGTTTAACCTGGACAGGGTTATTGGGAAATTATCAGCCCCAGCATTTT. It specifies CASSLTWTGLLGNYQPQHF.

This clone came up once. The V gene is TRBV6-5, the J gene TRBJ2-1, with TRBD2 matching over 8 bases. CDR3 size: 15 residues. The germline V gene encodes CDR1 MNHEY and CDR2 SVGAGI. Unmatched junction bases numbered 5, after V lost 4 bases and J lost 3 bases. CDR3 residues: CASSSGTRDYNEQFF. The CDR3 nucleotides read TGTGCCAGCAGTTCCGGGACTAGGGACTACAATGAGCAGTTCTTC.

V gene TRBV7-8 combines with J gene TRBJ2-1, with 10 bases identical to TRBD2. CDR1 is SGHVS, CDR2 FQNEAQ, per germline. The ends lost 1 base at V and 5 bases at J; junction bases unmatched: 8. CDR3 size: 17 residues. CDR3 loop: CASSLGVGTSANNEQFF. The CDR3 DNA reads as TGTGCCAGCAGCTTAGGTGTCGGGACTAGCGCCAACAATGAGCAGTTCTTC.

This clone was observed once. This chain uses TRBV9 with TRBJ2-2, with TRBD1 matching over 11 bases. V lost 0 bases and J lost 0; bases outside the gene matches: 10. CDR3 length: 20 amino acids. CDR1 and CDR2 from the germline V gene are SGDLS and YYNGEE. Here the CDR3 DNA reads TGTGCCAGCAGCGTAGAGGACAGGGGGCCAATATACGCGAACACCGGGGAGCTGTTTTTT. Protein product: CASSVEDRGPIYANTGELFF.

The rearrangement joins TRBV25-1 to TRBJ2-1; D is uncertain. The CDR3 loop spans 12 amino acids. The V end lost 4 bases, the J end lost 6 bases, and 7 bases lay between the germline ends. Looked up from germline, CDR1 is MGHDK and CDR2 is SYGVNS. Here the CDR3 reads CASSGLPNEQFF. In DNA form, the CDR3 reads TGTGCCAGCAGTGGACTTCCCAATGAGCAGTTCTTC.